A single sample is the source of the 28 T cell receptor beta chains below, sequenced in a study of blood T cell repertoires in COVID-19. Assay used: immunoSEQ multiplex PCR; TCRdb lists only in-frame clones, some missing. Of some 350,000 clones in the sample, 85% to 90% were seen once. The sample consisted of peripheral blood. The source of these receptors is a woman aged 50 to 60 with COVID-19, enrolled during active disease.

The CDR3 protein is CASSLLRREKQFF. CDR3 DNA sequence: TGTGCCAGCAGTTTACTCCGACGGGAAAAACAGTTCTTC. The rearrangement links TRBV27 to TRBJ2-1, with D possibly TRBD2 on 5 matching bases. Germline V lookup: CDR1 MNHEY, CDR2 SMNVEV (reference sequence). V was shortened by 2 bases and J by 13 bases, with 15 bases between the two germline ends. This CDR3 region has 13 residues.

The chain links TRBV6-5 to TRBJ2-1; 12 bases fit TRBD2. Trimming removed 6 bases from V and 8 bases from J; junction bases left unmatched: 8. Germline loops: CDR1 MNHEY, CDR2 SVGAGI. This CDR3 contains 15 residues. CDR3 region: CASSLTSGSIDEQFF. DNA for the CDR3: TGTGCCAGCAGCTTGACTAGCGGGAGTATCGATGAGCAGTTCTTC.

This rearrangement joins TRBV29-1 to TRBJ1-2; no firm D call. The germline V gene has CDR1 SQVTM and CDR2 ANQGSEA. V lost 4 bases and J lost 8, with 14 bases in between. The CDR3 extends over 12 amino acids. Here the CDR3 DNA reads TGCAGCGTTGTTTCCTCACTGTCGGGCTACACCTTC. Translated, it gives CSVVSSLSGYTF.

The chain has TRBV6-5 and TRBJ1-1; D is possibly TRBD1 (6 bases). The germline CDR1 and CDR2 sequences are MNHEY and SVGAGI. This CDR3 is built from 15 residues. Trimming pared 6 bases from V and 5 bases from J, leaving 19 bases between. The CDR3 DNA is TGTGCCAGCAGGTTAGGACAGTTAGGAAGTACTGAAGCTTTCTTT. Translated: CASRLGQLGSTEAFF.

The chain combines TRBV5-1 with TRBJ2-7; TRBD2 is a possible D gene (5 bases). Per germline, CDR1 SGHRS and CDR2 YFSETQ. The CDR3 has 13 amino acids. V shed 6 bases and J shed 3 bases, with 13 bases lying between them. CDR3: CASNSAGYYEQYF. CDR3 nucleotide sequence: TGCGCCAGCAATAGCGCCGGATACTACGAGCAGTACTTC.

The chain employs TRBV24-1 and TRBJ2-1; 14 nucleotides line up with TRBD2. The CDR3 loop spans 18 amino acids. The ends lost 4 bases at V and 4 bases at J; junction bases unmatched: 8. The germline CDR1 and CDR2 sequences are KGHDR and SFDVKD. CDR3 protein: CATSDPGTSGRRYNEQFF. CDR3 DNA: TGTGCCACCAGTGACCCCGGGACTAGCGGGAGACGGTACAATGAGCAGTTCTTC.

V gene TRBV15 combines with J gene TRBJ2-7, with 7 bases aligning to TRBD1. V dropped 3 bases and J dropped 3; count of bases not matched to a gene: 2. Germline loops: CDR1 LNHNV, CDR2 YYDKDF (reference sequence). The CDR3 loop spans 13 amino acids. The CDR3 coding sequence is TGTGCCACCAGCAGGGGGACAGACTACGAGCAGTACTTC. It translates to CATSRGTDYEQYF.

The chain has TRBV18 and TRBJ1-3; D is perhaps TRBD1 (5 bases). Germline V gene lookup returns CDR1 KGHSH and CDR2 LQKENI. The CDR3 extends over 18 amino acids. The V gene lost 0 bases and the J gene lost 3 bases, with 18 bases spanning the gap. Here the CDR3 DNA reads TGTGCCAGCTCACCACCGAGCTTATTGGGGCAGAGTGGAAACACCATATATTTT. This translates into CASSPPSLLGQSGNTIYF. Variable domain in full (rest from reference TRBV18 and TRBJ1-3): NAGVMQNPRHLVRRRGQEARLRCSPMKGHSHVYWYRQLPEEGLKFMVYLQKENIIDESGMPKERFSAEFPKEGPSILRIQQVVRGDSAAYFCASSPPSLLGQSGNTIYFGEGSWLTVV.

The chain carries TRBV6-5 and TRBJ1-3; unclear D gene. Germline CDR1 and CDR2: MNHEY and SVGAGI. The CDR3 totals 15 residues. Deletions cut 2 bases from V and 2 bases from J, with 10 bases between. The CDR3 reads CASSYDGVTGNTIYF. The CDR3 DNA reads TGTGCCAGCAGTTACGACGGGGTGACTGGAAACACCATATATTTT.

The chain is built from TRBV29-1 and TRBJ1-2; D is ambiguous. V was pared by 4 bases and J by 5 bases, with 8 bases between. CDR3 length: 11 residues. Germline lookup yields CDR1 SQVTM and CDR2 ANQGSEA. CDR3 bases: TGCAGCGTTGGCGGGGTTTATGGCTACACCTTC. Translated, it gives CSVGGVYGYTF.

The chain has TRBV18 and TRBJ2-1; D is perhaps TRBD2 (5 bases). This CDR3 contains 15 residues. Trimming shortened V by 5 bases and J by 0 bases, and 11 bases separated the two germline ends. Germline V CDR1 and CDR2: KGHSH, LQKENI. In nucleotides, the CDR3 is TGTGCCAGCTCAAGGACTTCTAGCTCCTACAATGAGCAGTTCTTC. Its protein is CASSRTSSSYNEQFF. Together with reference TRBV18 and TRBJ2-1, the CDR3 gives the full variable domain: NAGVMQNPRHLVRRRGQEARLRCSPMKGHSHVYWYRQLPEEGLKFMVYLQKENIIDESGMPKERFSAEFPKEGPSILRIQQVVRGDSAAYFCASSRTSSSYNEQFFGPGTRLTVL.

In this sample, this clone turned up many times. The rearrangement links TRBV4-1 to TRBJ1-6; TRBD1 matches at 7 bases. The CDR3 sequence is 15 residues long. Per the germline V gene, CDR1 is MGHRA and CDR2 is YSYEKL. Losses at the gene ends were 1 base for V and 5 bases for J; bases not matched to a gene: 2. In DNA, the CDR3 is TGCGCCAGCAGCCAAGTGGGACAGCATAATTCACCCCTCCACTTT. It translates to CASSQVGQHNSPLHF.

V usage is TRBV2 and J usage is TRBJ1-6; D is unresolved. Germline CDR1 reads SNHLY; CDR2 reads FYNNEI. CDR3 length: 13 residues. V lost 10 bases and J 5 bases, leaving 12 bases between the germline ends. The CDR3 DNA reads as TGTGCCATCTCGAACAGAAATAATTCACCCCTCCACTTT. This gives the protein CAISNRNNSPLHF.

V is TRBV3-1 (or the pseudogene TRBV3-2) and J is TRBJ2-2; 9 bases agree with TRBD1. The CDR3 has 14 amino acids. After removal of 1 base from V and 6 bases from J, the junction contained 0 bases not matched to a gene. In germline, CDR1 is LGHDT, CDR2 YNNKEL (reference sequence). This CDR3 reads CASSQGQGAGELFF. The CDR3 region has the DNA TGTGCCAGCAGCCAAGGACAGGGGGCCGGGGAGCTGTTTTTT.

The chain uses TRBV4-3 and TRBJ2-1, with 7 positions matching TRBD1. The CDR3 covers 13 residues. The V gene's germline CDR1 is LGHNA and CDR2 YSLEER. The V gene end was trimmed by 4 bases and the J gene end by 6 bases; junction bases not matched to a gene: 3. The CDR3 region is CASSPHRGNEQFF. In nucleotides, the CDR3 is TGCGCCAGCAGCCCTCACAGGGGCAATGAGCAGTTCTTC.

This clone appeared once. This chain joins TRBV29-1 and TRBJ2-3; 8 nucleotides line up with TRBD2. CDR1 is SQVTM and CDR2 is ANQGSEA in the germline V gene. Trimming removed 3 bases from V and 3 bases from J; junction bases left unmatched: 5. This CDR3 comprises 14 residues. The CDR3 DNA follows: TGCAGCGTTGAGGCGGGAGGTTGGACAGATACGCAGTATTTT. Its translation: CSVEAGGWTDTQYF.

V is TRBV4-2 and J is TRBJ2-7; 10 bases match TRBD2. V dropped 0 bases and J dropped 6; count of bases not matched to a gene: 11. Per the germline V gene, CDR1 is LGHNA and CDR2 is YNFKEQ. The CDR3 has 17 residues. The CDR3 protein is CASSQDPDLAGVGEQYF. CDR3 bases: TGTGCCAGCAGCCAAGATCCAGATCTAGCGGGAGTAGGCGAGCAGTACTTC.

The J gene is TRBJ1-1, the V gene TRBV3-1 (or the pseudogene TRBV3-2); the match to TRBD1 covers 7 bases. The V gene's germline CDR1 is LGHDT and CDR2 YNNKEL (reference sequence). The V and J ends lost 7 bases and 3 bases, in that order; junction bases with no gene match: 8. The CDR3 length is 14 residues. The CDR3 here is CASTDRQGYTEAFF. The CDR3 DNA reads TGTGCCAGCACCGATCGACAGGGATACACTGAAGCTTTCTTT.

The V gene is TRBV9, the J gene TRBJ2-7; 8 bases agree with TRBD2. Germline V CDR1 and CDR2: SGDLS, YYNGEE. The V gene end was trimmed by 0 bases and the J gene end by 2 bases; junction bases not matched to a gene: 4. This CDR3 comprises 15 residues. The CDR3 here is CASSVASGRTYEQYF. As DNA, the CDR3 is TGTGCCAGCAGCGTAGCAAGCGGGAGAACCTACGAGCAGTACTTC.

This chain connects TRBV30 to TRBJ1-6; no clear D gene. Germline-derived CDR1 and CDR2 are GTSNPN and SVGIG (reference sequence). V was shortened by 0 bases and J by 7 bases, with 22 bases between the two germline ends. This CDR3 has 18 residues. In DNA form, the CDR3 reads TGTGCCTGGAGTGTACTCCGCAGTACTTTCTCGGGGAATTCACCCCTCCACTTT. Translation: CAWSVLRSTFSGNSPLHF. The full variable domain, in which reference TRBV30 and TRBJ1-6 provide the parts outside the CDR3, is SQTIHQWPATLVQPVGSPLSLECTVEGTSNPNLYWYRQAAGRGLQLLFYSVGIGQISSEVPQNLSASRPQDRQFILSSKKLLLSDSGFYLCAWSVLRSTFSGNSPLHFGNGTRLTVT.

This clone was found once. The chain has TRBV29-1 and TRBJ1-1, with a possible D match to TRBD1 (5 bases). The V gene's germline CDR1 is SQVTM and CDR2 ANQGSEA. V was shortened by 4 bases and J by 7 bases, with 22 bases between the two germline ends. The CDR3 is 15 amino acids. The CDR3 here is CSVVLVGGRYGEAFF. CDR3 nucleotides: TGCAGCGTTGTCTTGGTCGGGGGACGCTATGGTGAAGCTTTCTTT. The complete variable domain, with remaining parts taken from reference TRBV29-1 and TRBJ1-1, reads SAVISQKPSRDICQRGTSLTIQCQVDSQVTMMFWYRQQPGQSLTLIATANQGSEATYESGFVIDKFPISRPNLTFSTLTVSNMSPEDSSIYLCSVVLVGGRYGEAFFGQGTRLTVV.

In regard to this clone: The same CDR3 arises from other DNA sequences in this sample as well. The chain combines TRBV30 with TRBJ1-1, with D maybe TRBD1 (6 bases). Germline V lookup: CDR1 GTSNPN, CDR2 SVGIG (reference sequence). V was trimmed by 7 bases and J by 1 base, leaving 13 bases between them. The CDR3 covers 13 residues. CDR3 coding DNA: TGTGCCTCCCAACCACAGGGGAACACTGAAGCTTTCTTT. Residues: CASQPQGNTEAFF.

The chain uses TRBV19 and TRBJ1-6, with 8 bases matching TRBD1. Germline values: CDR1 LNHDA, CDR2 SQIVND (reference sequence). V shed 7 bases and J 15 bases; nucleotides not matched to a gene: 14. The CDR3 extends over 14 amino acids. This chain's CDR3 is CASNSGGGGLILHF. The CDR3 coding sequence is TGTGCCAGTAACTCAGGGGGCGGTGGCCTTATCCTCCACTTT.

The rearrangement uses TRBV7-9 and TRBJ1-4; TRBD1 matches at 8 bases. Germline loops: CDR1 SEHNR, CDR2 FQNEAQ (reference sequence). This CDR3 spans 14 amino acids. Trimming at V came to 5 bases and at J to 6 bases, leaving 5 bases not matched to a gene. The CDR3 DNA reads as TGTGCCAGCAGCCTGGACAGGGTTGATGAAAAACTGTTTTTT. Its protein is CASSLDRVDEKLFF.

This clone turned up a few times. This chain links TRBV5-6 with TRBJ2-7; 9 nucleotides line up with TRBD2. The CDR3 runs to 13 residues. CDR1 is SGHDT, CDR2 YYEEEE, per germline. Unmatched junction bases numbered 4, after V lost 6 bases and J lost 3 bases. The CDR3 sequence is CASTRTSDYEQYF. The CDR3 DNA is TGTGCCAGCACCCGGACTAGCGACTACGAGCAGTACTTC.

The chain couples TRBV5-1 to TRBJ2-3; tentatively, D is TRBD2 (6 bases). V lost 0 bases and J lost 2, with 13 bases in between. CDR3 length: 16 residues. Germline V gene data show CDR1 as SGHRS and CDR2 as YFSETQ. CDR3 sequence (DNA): TGCGCCAGCAGCTTGGGTCTGGGACTGGACACAGATACGCAGTATTTT. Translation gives CASSLGLGLDTDTQYF.

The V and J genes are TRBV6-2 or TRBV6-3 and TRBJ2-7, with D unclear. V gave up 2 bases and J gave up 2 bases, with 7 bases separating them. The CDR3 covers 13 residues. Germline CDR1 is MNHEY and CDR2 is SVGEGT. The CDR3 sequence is CASSYMGPYEQYF. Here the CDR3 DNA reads TGTGCCAGCAGTTACATGGGCCCCTACGAGCAGTACTTC.

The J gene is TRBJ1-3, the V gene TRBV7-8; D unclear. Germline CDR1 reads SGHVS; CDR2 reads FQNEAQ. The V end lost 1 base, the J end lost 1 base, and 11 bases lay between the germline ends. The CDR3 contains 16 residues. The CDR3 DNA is TGTGCCAGCAGCTTAGGTTTAACGGAGTCTGGAAACACCATATATTTT. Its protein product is CASSLGLTESGNTIYF. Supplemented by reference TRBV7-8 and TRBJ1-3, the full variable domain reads GAGVSQSPRYKVAKRGQDVALRCDPISGHVSLFWYQQALGQGPEFLTYFQNEAQLDKSGLPSDRFFAERPEGSVSTLKIQRTQQEDSAVYLCASSLGLTESGNTIYFGEGSWLTVV.